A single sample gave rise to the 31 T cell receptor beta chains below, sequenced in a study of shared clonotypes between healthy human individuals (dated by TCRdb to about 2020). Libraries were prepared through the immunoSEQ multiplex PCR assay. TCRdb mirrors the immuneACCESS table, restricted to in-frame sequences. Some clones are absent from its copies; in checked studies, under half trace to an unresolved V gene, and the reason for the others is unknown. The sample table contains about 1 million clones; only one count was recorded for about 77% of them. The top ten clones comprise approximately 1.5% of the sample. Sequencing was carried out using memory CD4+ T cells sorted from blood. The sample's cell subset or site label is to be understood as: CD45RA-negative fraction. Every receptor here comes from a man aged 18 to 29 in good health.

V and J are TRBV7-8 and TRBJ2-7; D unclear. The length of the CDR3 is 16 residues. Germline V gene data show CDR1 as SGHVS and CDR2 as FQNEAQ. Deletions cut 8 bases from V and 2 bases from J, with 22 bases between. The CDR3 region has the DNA TGTGCCAGCTCTTTGTCTTTTATTGGCAGCACCTACGAGCAGTACTTC. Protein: CASSLSFIGSTYEQYF.

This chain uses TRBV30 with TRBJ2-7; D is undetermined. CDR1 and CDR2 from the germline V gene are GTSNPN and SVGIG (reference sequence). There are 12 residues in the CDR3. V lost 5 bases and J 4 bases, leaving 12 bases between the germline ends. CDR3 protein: CAWGERNYEQYF. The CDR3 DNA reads TGTGCCTGGGGGGAAAGGAATTACGAGCAGTACTTC.

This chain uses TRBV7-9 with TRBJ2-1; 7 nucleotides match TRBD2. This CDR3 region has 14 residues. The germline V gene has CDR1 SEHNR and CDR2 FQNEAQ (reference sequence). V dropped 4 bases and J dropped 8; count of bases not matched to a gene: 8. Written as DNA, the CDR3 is TGTGCCAGCAGCTACCTGACTAGCTCCCATGAGCAGTTCTTC. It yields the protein CASSYLTSSHEQFF.

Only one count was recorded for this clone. Here the CDR3 reads CSVEIPERENEKLFF. CDR3 nucleotides: TGCAGCGTTGAGATACCCGAGAGAGAAAATGAAAAACTGTTTTTT. The chain uses TRBV29-1 and TRBJ1-4; unclear D gene. There are 15 residues in the CDR3. Germline lookup yields CDR1 SQVTM and CDR2 ANQGSEA. Trimming removed 3 bases at V and 5 bases at J, with 16 bases between.

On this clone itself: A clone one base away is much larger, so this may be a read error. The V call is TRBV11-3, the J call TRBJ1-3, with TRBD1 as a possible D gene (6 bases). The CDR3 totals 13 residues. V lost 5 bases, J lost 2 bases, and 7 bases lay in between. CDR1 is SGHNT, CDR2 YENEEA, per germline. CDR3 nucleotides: TGTGCCAGCAGCCAGGGGCCTGGAAACACCATATATTTT. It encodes CASSQGPGNTIYF.

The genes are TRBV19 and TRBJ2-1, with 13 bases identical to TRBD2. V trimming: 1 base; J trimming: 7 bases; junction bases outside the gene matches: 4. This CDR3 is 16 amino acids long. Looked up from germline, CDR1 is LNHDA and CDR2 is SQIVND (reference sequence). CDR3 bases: TGTGCCAGTAGTATAGCGGGACTAGCGGGGACGAATGAGCAGTTCTTC. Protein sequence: CASSIAGLAGTNEQFF.

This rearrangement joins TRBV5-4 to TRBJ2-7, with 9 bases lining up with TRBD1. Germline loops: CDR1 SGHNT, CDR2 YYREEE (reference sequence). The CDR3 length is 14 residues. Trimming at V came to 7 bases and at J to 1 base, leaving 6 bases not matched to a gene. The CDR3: CASRPGTGSYEQYF. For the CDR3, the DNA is TGTGCCAGCCGTCCCGGGACAGGGTCCTACGAGCAGTACTTC.

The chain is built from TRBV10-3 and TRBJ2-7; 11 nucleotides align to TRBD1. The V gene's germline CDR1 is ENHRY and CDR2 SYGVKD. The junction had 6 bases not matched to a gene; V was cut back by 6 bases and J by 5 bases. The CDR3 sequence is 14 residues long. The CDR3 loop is CAISGQGAVHEQYF. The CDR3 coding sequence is TGTGCCATCAGCGGACAGGGGGCGGTGCACGAGCAGTACTTC.

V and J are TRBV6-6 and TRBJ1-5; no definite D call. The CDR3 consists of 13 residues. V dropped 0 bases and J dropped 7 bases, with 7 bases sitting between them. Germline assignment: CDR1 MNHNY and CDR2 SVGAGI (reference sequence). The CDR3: CASSYSKAQPQHF. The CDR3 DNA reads TGTGCCAGCAGTTACTCGAAGGCCCAGCCCCAGCATTTT.

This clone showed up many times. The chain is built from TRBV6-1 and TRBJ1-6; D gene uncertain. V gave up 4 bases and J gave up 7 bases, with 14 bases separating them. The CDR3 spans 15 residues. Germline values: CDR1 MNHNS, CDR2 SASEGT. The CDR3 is CASSGPRGQNSPLHF. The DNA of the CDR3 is TGTGCCAGCAGTGGGCCGCGTGGTCAAAATTCACCCCTCCACTTT.

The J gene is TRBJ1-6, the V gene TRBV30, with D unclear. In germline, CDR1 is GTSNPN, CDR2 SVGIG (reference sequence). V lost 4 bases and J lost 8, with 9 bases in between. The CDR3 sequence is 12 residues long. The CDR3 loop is CAWTEAHSPLHF. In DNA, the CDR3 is TGTGCCTGGACAGAAGCGCATTCACCCCTCCACTTT.

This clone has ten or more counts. This CDR3 is CATSPPRRETQYF. CDR3 nucleotide sequence: TGTGCCACCTCCCCTCCCAGGCGGGAGACCCAGTACTTC. The chain carries TRBV7-9 and TRBJ2-5, with no clear D. The CDR3 sequence is 13 residues long. CDR1 is SEHNR, CDR2 FQNEAQ, per germline (reference sequence). V was pared by 10 bases and J by 5 bases, with 17 bases between.

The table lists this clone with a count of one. Written as DNA, the CDR3 is TGTGCCAGCAGCGTTGCTAGCGGGGGGGCCGGTGAGCAGTTCTTC. It yields the protein CASSVASGGAGEQFF. The chain uses TRBV2 and TRBJ2-1, with 12 bases identical to TRBD2. In germline, CDR1 is SNHLY, CDR2 FYNNEI. The CDR3 spans 15 residues. Germline trimming cut 6 bases from V and 9 bases from J; bases unmatched to any gene: 9.

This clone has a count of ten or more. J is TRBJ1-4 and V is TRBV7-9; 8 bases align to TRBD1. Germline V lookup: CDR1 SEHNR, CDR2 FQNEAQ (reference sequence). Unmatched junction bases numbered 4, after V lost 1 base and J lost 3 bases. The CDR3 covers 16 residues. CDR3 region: CASSLGDRGANEKLFF. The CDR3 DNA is TGTGCCAGCAGCTTAGGAGACAGGGGTGCTAATGAAAAACTGTTTTTT.

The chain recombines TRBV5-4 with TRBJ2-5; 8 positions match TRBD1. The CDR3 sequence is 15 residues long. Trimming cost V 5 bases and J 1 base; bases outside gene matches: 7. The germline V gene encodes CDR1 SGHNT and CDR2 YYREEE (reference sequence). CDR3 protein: CASSSGGPGQETQYF. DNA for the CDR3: TGTGCCAGCAGTTCAGGGGGCCCCGGCCAAGAGACCCAGTACTTC.

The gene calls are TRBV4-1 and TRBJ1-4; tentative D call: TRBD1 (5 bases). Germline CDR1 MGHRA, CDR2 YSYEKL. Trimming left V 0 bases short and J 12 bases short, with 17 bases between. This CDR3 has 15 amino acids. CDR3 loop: CASSQDRAVRGELFF. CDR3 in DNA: TGCGCCAGCAGCCAAGATAGGGCCGTCCGGGGGGAACTGTTTTTT.

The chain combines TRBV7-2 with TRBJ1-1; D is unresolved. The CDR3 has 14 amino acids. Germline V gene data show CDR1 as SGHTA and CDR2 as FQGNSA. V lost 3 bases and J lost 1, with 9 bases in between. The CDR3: CASSFTQANTEAFF. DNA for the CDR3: TGTGCCAGCAGCTTTACCCAGGCGAACACTGAAGCTTTCTTT.

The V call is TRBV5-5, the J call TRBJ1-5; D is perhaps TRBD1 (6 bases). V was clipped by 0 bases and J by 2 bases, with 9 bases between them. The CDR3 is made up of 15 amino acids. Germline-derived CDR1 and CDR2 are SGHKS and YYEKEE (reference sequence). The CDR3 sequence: CASSLEQGRNQPQHF. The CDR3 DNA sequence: TGTGCCAGCAGCTTGGAGCAGGGGCGCAATCAGCCCCAGCATTTT.

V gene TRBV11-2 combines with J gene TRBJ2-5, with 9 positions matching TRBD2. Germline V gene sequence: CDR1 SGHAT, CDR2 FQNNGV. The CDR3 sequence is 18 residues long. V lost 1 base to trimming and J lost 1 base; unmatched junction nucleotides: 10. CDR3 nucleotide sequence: TGTGCCAGCAGCTTAGGCGGGGGAGCGGGGGGCTTCCAAGAGACCCAGTACTTC. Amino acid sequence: CASSLGGGAGGFQETQYF.

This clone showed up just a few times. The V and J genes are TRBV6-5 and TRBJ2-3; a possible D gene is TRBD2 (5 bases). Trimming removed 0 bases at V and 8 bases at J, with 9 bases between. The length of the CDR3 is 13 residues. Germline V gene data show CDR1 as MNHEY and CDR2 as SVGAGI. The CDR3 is CASSYSASGTQYF. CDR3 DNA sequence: TGTGCCAGCAGTTACTCGGCCAGCGGTACGCAGTATTTT.

The CDR3 sequence: CASSFSGQGKNIQYF. CDR3 sequence (DNA): TGTGCCAGCAGTTTTAGTGGACAGGGGAAAAACATTCAGTACTTC. V gene TRBV27 combines with J gene TRBJ2-4; TRBD1 matches at 9 bases. The V and J ends lost 3 bases and 4 bases, in that order; junction bases with no gene match: 4. The CDR3 is 15 residues long. CDR1 and CDR2 (germline): MNHEY, SMNVEV (reference sequence).

The CDR3 DNA sequence: TGTGCCAGCAGCACTGGACAGGGGGCGAAGTACGAGCAGTACTTC. Translation gives CASSTGQGAKYEQYF. The J gene is TRBJ2-7, the V gene TRBV7-8; 11 positions match TRBD1. Per germline, CDR1 SGHVS and CDR2 FQNEAQ. This CDR3 contains 15 residues. Losses at the gene ends were 5 bases for V and 4 bases for J; bases not matched to a gene: 7. The variable domain in full, with the rest retrieved from reference TRBV7-8 and TRBJ2-7, is GAGVSQSPRYKVAKRGQDVALRCDPISGHVSLFWYQQALGQGPEFLTYFQNEAQLDKSGLPSDRFFAERPEGSVSTLKIQRTQQEDSAVYLCASSTGQGAKYEQYFGPGTRLTVT.

The CDR3 DNA follows: TGTGCCAGCAGCCAAGACCCGTCGGGCGGGGGGGCCTCGAATACGCAGTATTTT. Residues: CASSQDPSGGGASNTQYF. The chain carries TRBV4-2 and TRBJ2-3; 9 bases fit TRBD2. This CDR3 has 18 amino acids. The junction had 14 bases not matched to a gene; V was cut back by 0 bases and J by 7 bases. CDR1 and CDR2 (germline): LGHNA, YNFKEQ.

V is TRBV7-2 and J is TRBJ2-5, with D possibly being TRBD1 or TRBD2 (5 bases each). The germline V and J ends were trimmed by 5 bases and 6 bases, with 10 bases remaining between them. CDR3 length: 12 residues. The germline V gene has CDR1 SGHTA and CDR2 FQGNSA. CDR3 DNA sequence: TGTGCCAGCAGCCAGGGAGAACAGACCCAGTACTTC. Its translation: CASSQGEQTQYF.

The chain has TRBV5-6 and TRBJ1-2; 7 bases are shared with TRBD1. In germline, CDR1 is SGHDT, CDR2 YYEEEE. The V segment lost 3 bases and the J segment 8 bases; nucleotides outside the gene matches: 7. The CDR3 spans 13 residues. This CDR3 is CASSSDRVWGYTF. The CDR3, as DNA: TGTGCCAGCAGCTCAGACAGGGTATGGGGCTACACCTTC.

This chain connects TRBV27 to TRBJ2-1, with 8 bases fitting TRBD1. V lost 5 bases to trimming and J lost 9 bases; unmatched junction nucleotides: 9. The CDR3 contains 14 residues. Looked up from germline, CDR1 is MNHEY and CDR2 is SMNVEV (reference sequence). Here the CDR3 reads CASSPRTGRGEQFF. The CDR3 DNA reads TGTGCCAGCAGTCCTCGGACAGGGCGGGGTGAGCAGTTCTTC.

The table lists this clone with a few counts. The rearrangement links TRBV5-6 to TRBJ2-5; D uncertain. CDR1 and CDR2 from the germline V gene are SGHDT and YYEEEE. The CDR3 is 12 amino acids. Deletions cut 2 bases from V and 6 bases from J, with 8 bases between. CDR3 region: CASSFFGKTQYF. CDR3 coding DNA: TGTGCCAGCAGCTTCTTTGGGAAGACCCAGTACTTC.

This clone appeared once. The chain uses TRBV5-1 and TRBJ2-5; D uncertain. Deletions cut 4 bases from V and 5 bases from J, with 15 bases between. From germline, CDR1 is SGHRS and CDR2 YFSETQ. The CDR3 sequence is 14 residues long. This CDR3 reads CASSVDPAWETQYF. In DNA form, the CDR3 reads TGCGCCAGCAGCGTCGACCCCGCGTGGGAGACCCAGTACTTC.

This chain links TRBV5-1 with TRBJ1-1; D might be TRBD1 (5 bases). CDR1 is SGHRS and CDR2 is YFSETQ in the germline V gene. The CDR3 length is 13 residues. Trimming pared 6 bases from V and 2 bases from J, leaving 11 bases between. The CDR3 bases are TGCGCCAGCACGGGGCAGCGAAACACTGAAGCTTTCTTT. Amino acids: CASTGQRNTEAFF.

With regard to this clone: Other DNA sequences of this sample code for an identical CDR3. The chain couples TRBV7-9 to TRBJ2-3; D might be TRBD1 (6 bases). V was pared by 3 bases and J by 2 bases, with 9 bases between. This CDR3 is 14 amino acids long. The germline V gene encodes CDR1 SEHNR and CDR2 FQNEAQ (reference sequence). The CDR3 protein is CASSLQGSTDTQYF. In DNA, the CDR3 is TGTGCCAGCAGCTTGCAGGGGTCCACAGATACGCAGTATTTT. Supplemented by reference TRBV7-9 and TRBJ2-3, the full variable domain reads DTGVSQNPRHKITKRGQNVTFRCDPISEHNRLYWYRQTLGQGPEFLTYFQNEAQLEKSRLLSDRFSAERPKGSFSTLEIQRTEQGDSAMYLCASSLQGSTDTQYFGPGTRLTVL.

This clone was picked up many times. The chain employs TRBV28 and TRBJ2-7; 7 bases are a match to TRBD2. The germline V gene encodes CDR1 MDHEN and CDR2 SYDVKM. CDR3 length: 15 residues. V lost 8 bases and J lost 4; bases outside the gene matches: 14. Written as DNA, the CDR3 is TGTGCCAGCCCTCCGGGGAGGGCGGAGATTTACGAGCAGTACTTC. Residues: CASPPGRAEIYEQYF.